This TCR beta chain comes out of a study of vaccination effects on CD4 cells after COVID-19. Under the ViraFEST assay, PBMC were stimulated with viral peptide pools so that antigen-specific CD4+ T cells expanded. Sequencing was performed afterwards. Subsequent to a culture period of under 11 days, CD4+ T cells were isolated. All vaccine recipients tested negative for nucleocapsid antibodies and had never contracted SARS-CoV-2 infection. For this clone: The antigen is undetermined.

The CDR3 has 16 residues. Trimming stripped 2 bases from V and 4 bases from J, with 14 bases between. Per germline, CDR1 MNHEY and CDR2 SVGAGI. Assay: immunoSEQ multiplex PCR; the TCRdb copy retains only in-frame clones and omits some. The table shows some 70,000 clones, with 75% to 90% occurring only once. The receptor was isolated from a human donor who received a COVID-19 vaccine. This specimen consisted of CD4+ T cells from PBMCs cultured with SARS-CoV-2 spike peptides, obtained before COVID-19 vaccination. The rearrangement links TRBV6-5 to TRBJ2-2; D perhaps matches TRBD1 (5 bases). The CDR3 DNA follows: TGTGCCAGCAGTTACAGGCAGGGAAGGGGCACCGGGGAGCTGTTTTTT. Its translation: CASSYRQGRGTGELFF.